These T cell receptor beta chains were read from a single sample in a study of T cells in Graves' hyperthyroidism and ophthalmopathy. MiXCR was run by TCRdb on the multiplex PCR reads, yielding one entry per CDR3 protein. The sample holds around 700,000 distinct CDR3 sequences, under 20% seen once. The source material was blood. The receptors were gathered from a woman aged 45-65 years with Graves' hyperthyroidism that later progressed to Graves' ophthalmopathy. Both conserved end residues are part of each CDR3. D genes are given only for firm matches. Clone sizes are given selectively: once, few, many, or a class where the clone is expanded.

V	D	J	size	DNA	CDR3
TRBV6-1	TRBD1	TRBJ2-4	NA	TGTGCCAGCAGCTCGGGACAGTCTCACCTAATTCAGTACTTC	CASSSGQSHLIQYF
TRBV11-2	TRBD2	TRBJ2-2	many	TGTGCCAGCAGCCTAAAACATACTAGCGGGGCGAACACCGGGGAGCTGTTTTTT	CASSLKHTSGANTGELFF
TRBV6-1	TRBD2	TRBJ2-3	few	TGTGCCAGCAGTTATAACCGACTAGCGGGGGGGGGAGATACGCAGTATTTT	CASSYNRLAGGGDTQYF
TRBV5-4	NA	TRBJ2-3	NA	TGTGCCAGCAGCTTGGGGGGACGCCGAACCACAGATACGCAGTATTTT	CASSLGGRRTTDTQYF
TRBV10-3	NA	TRBJ2-5	NA	TGTGCCATCAGTGAGTCGCGAGGGGCCGGGGAGACCCAGTACTTC	CAISESRGAGETQYF
TRBV10-3	NA	TRBJ1-1	few	TGTGCCATCAGTGAGTCGAGGTCAGATGAAGCTTTCTTT	CAISESRSDEAFF
TRBV5-1	NA	TRBJ1-1	few	TGCGCCAGCAGCTTGGCCACAGGCTCTGAAGCTTTCTTT	CASSLATGSEAFF
TRBV19	NA	TRBJ1-2	NA	TGTGCCAGTAGTGAGAGTAACTATGGCTACACCTTC	CASSESNYGYTF
TRBV5-5	NA	TRBJ1-3	NA	TGTGCCAGCAGCTTGAAGTATTGGCAGGCTCAAACTGGAAACACCATATATTTT	CASSLKYWQAQTGNTIYF
TRBV30	TRBD2	TRBJ2-3	few	TGTGCCTGGGATACTAGCGGGGGGGCCGTAGATACGCAGTATTTT	CAWDTSGGAVDTQYF
TRBV6-1	NA	TRBJ1-1	many	TGTGCCAGCAGTGAGCAGTTTCACAACACTGAAGCTTTCTTT	CASSEQFHNTEAFF
TRBV6-1	TRBD1	TRBJ1-4	few	TGTGCCAGCAGTGAAAGGGACAGGGCACTGGAACTGTTTTTT	CASSERDRALELFF
TRBV18	NA	TRBJ2-2	NA	TGTGCCAGCTCACCACGAGACACGAACACCGGGGAGCTGTTTTTT	CASSPRDTNTGELFF
TRBV27	TRBD2	TRBJ2-5	NA	TGTGCCAGCAGTTTATCGGGTAGCGGGGGGGCTTGGGAGACCCAGTACTTC	CASSLSGSGGAWETQYF
TRBV15	NA	TRBJ2-5	few	TGTGCCACCAGCAGAGACCTGCTGCCCGGGGGTAGGGAGACCCAGTACTTC	CATSRDLLPGGRETQYF
TRBV3-1	NA	TRBJ1-2	few	TGTGCCAGCAGCCTCCGACAGGTGGGGTATGGCTACACCTTC	CASSLRQVGYGYTF
TRBV5-1	TRBD1	TRBJ2-7	many	TGCGCCAGCAGCCCCGGGACAGGGGGACAGAGACCCTACGAGCAGTACTTC	CASSPGTGGQRPYEQYF
TRBV20-1	NA	TRBJ2-5	many	TGCAGTGCTACGATAACGGACAGTTCGGGGGAGACCCAGTACTTC	CSATITDSSGETQYF
TRBV6-2/TRBV6-3	NA	TRBJ2-3	NA	TGTGCCAGCAGTACGACAGAAACGCAGTATTTT	CASSTTETQYF
TRBV19	NA	TRBJ2-5	NA	TGTGCCAGTGGGGGGCACCAAGAGACCCAGTACTTC	CASGGHQETQYF
TRBV19	NA	TRBJ2-7	few	TGTGCCAGTAGTAGGATGTCCCCGACCTACGAGCAGTACTTC	CASSRMSPTYEQYF
TRBV19	NA	TRBJ2-2	once	TGTGCCAGTAGTATTGCCTCTCGGGCCACCGGGGAGCTGTTTTTT	CASSIASRATGELFF
TRBV5-5	NA	TRBJ2-7	many	TGTGCCAGCAGCTTGGCTGGGCGACAGATCGACGAGCAGTACTTC	CASSLAGRQIDEQYF
TRBV7-9	TRBD1	TRBJ1-5	few	TGTGCCAGCAGCTTAACCCACTCCCCACCGGACAGGGTTAATCAGCCCCAGCATTTT	CASSLTHSPPDRVNQPQHF
TRBV5-1	NA	TRBJ1-2	NA	TGCGCCAGCAGCTTGGACCCTTCGACAGAGGGCTACACCTTC	CASSLDPSTEGYTF
TRBV27	NA	TRBJ2-1	NA	TGTGCCACCCACCAGGGGAATGAGCAGTTCTTC	CATHQGNEQFF
TRBV9	NA	TRBJ2-7	few	TGTGCCAGCAGCCCAGGGGCCACAGGGCAGTGGGAGCAGTACTTC	CASSPGATGQWEQYF
TRBV15	NA	TRBJ1-4	few	TGTGCCACCAGCAGAGGGGGGATCCCCGGCGAAAAACTGTTTTTT	CATSRGGIPGEKLFF
TRBV15	NA	TRBJ1-1	NA	TGTGCCACCAGCAGAGCACCACCTGTTGCTGAAGCTTTCTTT	CATSRAPPVAEAFF
TRBV11-3	TRBD1	TRBJ2-1	many	TGTGCCAGCAGCCCCCGGGACAGGAGCTCCTACAATGAGCAGTTCTTC	CASSPRDRSSYNEQFF
TRBV27	NA	TRBJ1-4	NA	TGTGCCAGCAGTCCACTCTCCGCAACTAGTGAAAAACTGTTTTTT	CASSPLSATSEKLFF
TRBV7-3	NA	TRBJ2-5	few	TGTGCCAGCAGCCAAGGCGGGACGGGCGGGACCCAGTACTTC	CASSQGGTGGTQYF
TRBV2	TRBD2	TRBJ2-5	NA	TGTGCCAGCAGACGGGGACTAGCGGAAGAGACCCAGTACTTC	CASRRGLAEETQYF
TRBV7-9	NA	TRBJ1-5	few	TGTGCCAGCAGTTCCGAAGGGGGCAATCAGCCCCAGCATTTT	CASSSEGGNQPQHF
TRBV5-4	TRBD1	TRBJ2-5	few	TGTGCCAGCAGCCCGCCCGGGACAGAAGACCTCAAGAGAACCCAGTACTTC	CASSPPGTEDLKRTQYF
TRBV19	NA	TRBJ2-1	NA	TGTGCCACCGAAGGACGATATGACAATGAGCAGTTCTTC	CATEGRYDNEQFF
TRBV5-1	TRBD1	TRBJ1-1	many	TGCGCCAGCAGCTCACAGGGGTCACCGAACACTGAAGCTTTCTTT	CASSSQGSPNTEAFF
TRBV6-5	NA	TRBJ1-5	NA	TGTGCCAGCAGTTACGGACCGATAGGAAGCAATCAGCCCCAGCATTTT	CASSYGPIGSNQPQHF
TRBV4-1	NA	TRBJ2-3	NA	TGCGCCAGCAGCCAAGCTCCCCTTTCGGATACGCAGTATTTT	CASSQAPLSDTQYF
TRBV4-1	NA	TRBJ2-4	NA	TGCGCCAGCAGCCAAGATCCCCCCCTAGCCAAAAACATTCAGTACTTC	CASSQDPPLAKNIQYF
TRBV20-1	TRBD2	TRBJ2-1	once	TGCAGTGCCTATGAGGGGCAGGGAGGGAACAATGAGCAGTTCTTC	CSAYEGQGGNNEQFF
TRBV11-2	TRBD1	TRBJ2-1	few	TGTGCCAGCAGCTTAACGACAGGGGGCTACAATGAGCAGTTCTTC	CASSLTTGGYNEQFF
TRBV10-3	TRBD1	TRBJ2-6	NA	TGTGCCATAGCGGGACAGGGAAGCTCTGGGGCCAACGTCCTGACTTTC	CAIAGQGSSGANVLTF
TRBV11-2	TRBD2	TRBJ2-5	many	TGTGCCAGCAGCTGGGGCGGGGGGGCCGAGACCCAGTACTTC	CASSWGGGAETQYF
TRBV27	TRBD1	TRBJ2-7	few	TGTGCCAGCTCTCAGGGGACAGGGGAAAACGAGCAGTACTTC	CASSQGTGENEQYF
TRBV12-3/TRBV12-4	NA	TRBJ2-7	many	TGTGCCAGCACCCGGGACGTTTACGAGCAGTACTTC	CASTRDVYEQYF
TRBV5-4	NA	TRBJ1-6	NA	TGTGCCAGCAGCTTGCCGGGCCCAGATAATTCACCCCTCCACTTT	CASSLPGPDNSPLHF
TRBV5-1	TRBD1	TRBJ1-4	few	TGCGCCAGCAGCCCAACCGGGACAGTCGCTAATGAAAAACTGTTTTTT	CASSPTGTVANEKLFF
TRBV4-2	NA	TRBJ2-7	few	TGTGCCAGCAGCCAAGAGGGACCCGGGATCCGGTCCTACGAGCAGTACTTC	CASSQEGPGIRSYEQYF
TRBV12-3/TRBV12-4	NA	TRBJ2-2	NA	TGTGCCAGCAGTTTAGTAGGAGGGTCCGGGGAGCTGTTTTTT	CASSLVGGSGELFF
TRBV6-2/TRBV6-3	NA	TRBJ2-7	NA	TGTGCCAGCAGTCAGCAGGCGCCCTACGAGCAGTACTTC	CASSQQAPYEQYF
TRBV3-1	TRBD1	TRBJ1-2	many	TGTGCCAGCAGCCAAGAGCGTTCAGGGGGCGTTGGCTACACCTTC	CASSQERSGGVGYTF